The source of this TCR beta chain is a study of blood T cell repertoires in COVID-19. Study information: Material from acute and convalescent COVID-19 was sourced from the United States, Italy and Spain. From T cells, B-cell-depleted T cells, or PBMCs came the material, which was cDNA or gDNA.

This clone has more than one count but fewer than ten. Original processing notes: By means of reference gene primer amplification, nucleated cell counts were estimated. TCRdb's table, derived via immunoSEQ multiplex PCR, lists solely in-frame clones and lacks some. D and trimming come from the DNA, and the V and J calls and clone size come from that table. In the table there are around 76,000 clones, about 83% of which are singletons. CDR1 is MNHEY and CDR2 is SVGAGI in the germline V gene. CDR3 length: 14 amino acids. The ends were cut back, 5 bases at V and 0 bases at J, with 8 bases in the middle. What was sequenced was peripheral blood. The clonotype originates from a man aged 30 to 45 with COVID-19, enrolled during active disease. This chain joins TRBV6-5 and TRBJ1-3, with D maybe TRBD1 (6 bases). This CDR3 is CASSRQDSGNTIYF. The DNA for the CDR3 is TGTGCCAGCAGTCGACAGGACTCTGGAAACACCATATATTTT.